The text below deals with one T cell receptor beta chain. Its antigen is not identified. The data belong to a study of OX40 agonist ivuxolimab in advanced cancers. Study overall: Ivuxolimab is an agonistic anti-OX40 (CD134) antibody, and patients were treated with it.

CDR3 length: 17 residues. V lost 4 bases and J lost 0, with 15 bases in between. Germline CDR1 and CDR2: SGHAT and FQNNGV. The protocol was immunoSEQ multiplex PCR, while the TCRdb copy is restricted to in-frame clones and leaves out a portion. The sample has some 50,000 clones; 90% are singletons. Study-level findings and limits: At doses 0.1 to 3.0 mg/kg, CD4+ and CD8+ clones expanded. Clonal expansion in partial responders at 0.1-3.0 mg/kg ranked among the lowest.

This specimen consisted of CD4+ or CD8+ T cells sorted from blood, obtained in a trial of the OX40 agonist ivuxolimab. The genes are TRBV11-2 and TRBJ2-2, with D maybe TRBD2 (6 bases). The sequence derives from an adult with an advanced solid tumor such as melanoma, head and neck, liver or kidney cancer. The CDR3 DNA follows: TGTGCCAGCAGCTCAACGCTTGGCGGGGCGAACACCGGGGAGCTGTTTTTT. Protein: CASSSTLGGANTGELFF.